This T cell receptor beta chain appears in the sequencing data of a study of neoadjuvant anti-PD-1 for oral cavity cancer. Findings of the study overall: Higher pretreatment Treg/Th17 ratios tracked higher pretreatment blood clonality.

Concerning this clone: What it binds is not known.

The table came from immunoSEQ multiplex PCR; TCRdb's copy has only in-frame clones and leaves some out. The table lists about 72,000 clones, over 70% of them singletons, with roughly 3.4% in the top ten. Between the trimmed V and J ends, which lost 4 bases and 0 bases, there was a span of 10 bases. This CDR3 contains 14 residues. The germline V gene has CDR1 SGHKS and CDR2 YYEKEE (reference sequence). These oral cavity squamous cell carcinomas were HPV-negative and locally advanced. The sequence was collected from a person between 35 and 79 years old with oral cavity squamous cell carcinoma. The sequences come from PBMCs, collected before nivolumab (anti-PD-1) treatment. The V and J genes are TRBV5-5 and TRBJ1-1; no reliable D call. The CDR3 nucleotides are TGTGCCAGCAGCACCAGTCGGGTGAACACTGAAGCTTTCTTT. Protein sequence: CASSTSRVNTEAFF.